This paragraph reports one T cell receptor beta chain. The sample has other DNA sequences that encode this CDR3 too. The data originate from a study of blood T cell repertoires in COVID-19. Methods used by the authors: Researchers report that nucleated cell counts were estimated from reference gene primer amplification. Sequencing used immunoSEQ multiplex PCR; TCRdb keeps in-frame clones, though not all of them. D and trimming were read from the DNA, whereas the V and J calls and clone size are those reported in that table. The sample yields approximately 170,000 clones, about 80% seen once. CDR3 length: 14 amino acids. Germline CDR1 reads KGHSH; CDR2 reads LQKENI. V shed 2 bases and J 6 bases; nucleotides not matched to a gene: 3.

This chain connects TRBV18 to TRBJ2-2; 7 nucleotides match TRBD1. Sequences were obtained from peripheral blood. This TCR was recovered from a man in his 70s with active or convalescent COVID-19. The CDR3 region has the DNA TGTGCCAGCTCACCAAGGACAGGTGCCGGGGAGCTGTTTTTT. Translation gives CASSPRTGAGELFF.